This T cell receptor (beta chain) was identified during a study of neurological immune-mediated disorders. Study-level points and caveats: Patients with HTLV-1-associated myelopathy had the highest level of TCR clonal expansion, whereas patients with multiple sclerosis had the lowest level, falling beneath the level found in healthy controls.

Each TCR transcript was tagged with a 10-nucleotide random UMI during 5'RACE. Over 200 million TCR-beta sequences (from 15-18 subjects) were yielded by each sequencing run. TCRdb passed the 5' RACE reads through MiXCR, listing each CDR3 protein once. The table lists some 49,000 distinct CDR3 sequences, 10% to 15% of them singletons, with 4.5% in the top ten. This clonotype was recorded at least ten times. No antigen is known for it. Deletions cut 0 bases from V and 3 bases from J, with 3 bases between. Per the germline V gene, CDR1 is ENHRY and CDR2 is SYGVKD. The CDR3 loop spans 12 amino acids. Time point indicated: longitudinal time-point 2.

The TCR sequence derives from a male donor with HTLV-1-associated myelopathy (HAM/TSP). The sequenced sample was PBMCs. The chain has TRBV10-3 and TRBJ2-7; D unresolved. The CDR3 loop is CAISESSYEQYF. The CDR3 coding sequence is TGTGCCATCAGTGAGTCTAGCTACGAGCAGTACTTC.